One sample yielded the 8 T cell receptor beta chains listed below, sequenced in a study of T cell repertoires in cytomegalovirus infection (dated by TCRdb to about 2019). Sequencing used an Illumina HiSeq 1500. In-frame beta chains were kept once TCRdb had trimmed the public reads at Q25 with fastp and called clones with MiXCR. Rows matching on CDR3 protein sequence are summarized as one entry with the most common DNA and genes. Recorded for this sample are about 240,000 distinct CDR3 sequences; roughly an eighth of them occurred a single time. The biggest ten clones account for roughly 1.7% of the sample. Sequenced sample: PBMCs. The receptors were gathered from a human donor in good health (CMV status not recorded). Some clones in this sample may be carry-over from other donors' samples.

The table lists this clonotype with many counts. The J gene is TRBJ2-1, the V gene TRBV7-3; D uncertain. The CDR3 runs 15 residues. The V gene's germline CDR1 is SGHTA and CDR2 FQGTGA. Trimming left V 5 bases short and J 4 bases short, with 15 bases between. CDR3 sequence: CASSTSPSQYNEQFF. The CDR3 DNA reads TGTGCCAGCAGCACAAGCCCTTCGCAGTACAATGAGCAGTTCTTC.

This chain links TRBV28 with TRBJ1-5, with D uncertain. CDR1 MDHEN and CDR2 SYDVKM come from the germline V gene. This CDR3 has 15 residues. The V end lost 2 bases, the J end lost 0 bases, and 8 bases lay between the germline ends. DNA of the CDR3: TGTGCCAGCAGTTTAGGCGGGTATAGCAATCAGCCCCAGCATTTT. This sequence encodes CASSLGGYSNQPQHF. The full variable domain, rest sourced from reference TRBV28 and TRBJ1-5, is DVKVTQSSRYLVKRTGEKVFLECVQDMDHENMFWYRQDPGLGLRLIYFSYDVKMKEKGDIPEGYSVSREKKERFSLILESASTNQTSMYLCASSLGGYSNQPQHFGDGTRLSIL.

This clonotype was detected many times. The chain recombines TRBV28 with TRBJ2-7; 7 nucleotides match TRBD2. The junction had 13 bases not matched to a gene; V was cut back by 8 bases and J by 3 bases. The germline V gene has CDR1 MDHEN and CDR2 SYDVKM. The CDR3 has 15 amino acids. The CDR3, as DNA: TGTGCCAGCGTGGCCGCGGGAGCGTATAACTACGAGCAGTACTTC. Protein sequence: CASVAAGAYNYEQYF.

Many counts were recorded for this clonotype. The chain carries TRBV7-2 and TRBJ1-2; maybe TRBD1 (5 bases). Germline V gene lookup returns CDR1 SGHTA and CDR2 FQGNSA. Trimming took 1 base from V and 8 from J, leaving 11 bases between them. The CDR3 totals 13 residues. The CDR3 DNA reads as TGTGCCAGCAGCTTAGACCCTCAGGGCGGCTACACCTTC. Protein product: CASSLDPQGGYTF.

The chain combines TRBV25-1 with TRBJ1-2; TRBD1 is a possible D gene (5 bases). Germline V gene sequence: CDR1 MGHDK, CDR2 SYGVNS. CDR3 length: 15 residues. Between the trimmed V and J ends, which lost 4 bases and 4 bases, there was a span of 16 bases. The CDR3 sequence: CASSVKIFGGYGYTF. CDR3 bases: TGTGCCAGCAGTGTCAAAATTTTCGGGGGCTATGGCTACACCTTC.

This clonotype came up many times. A junction boundary mismatches the germline segment, possibly from a read error. This sequence joins TRBV12-3 or TRBV12-4 and TRBJ2-5, with D unresolved. This CDR3 is 14 amino acids long. The CDR3 protein is CASSSTPNQETQYF. For the CDR3, the DNA is TGTGCCAGCAGTTCGACCCCTAACCAGGAGACCCAGTACTTC.

V and J are TRBV6-5 and TRBJ2-3, with D unclear. Germline CDR1 is MNHEY and CDR2 is SVGAGI. Trimming removed 0 bases at V and 9 bases at J, with 13 bases between. This CDR3 region has 14 residues. The CDR3 is CASSYSLGRSTQYF. The CDR3, as DNA: TGTGCCAGCAGTTACTCGCTAGGAAGGTCCACGCAGTATTTT.

This clonotype has more than one count but fewer than ten. This chain's CDR3 is CSVEARGRDRTEAFF. DNA of the CDR3: TGCAGCGTTGAGGCCAGGGGGCGAGACCGCACTGAAGCTTTCTTT. This chain joins TRBV29-1 and TRBJ1-1, with 8 nucleotides matching TRBD1. This CDR3 comprises 15 residues. Germline CDR1 and CDR2: SQVTM and ANQGSEA. The J segment lost 4 bases and the V segment lost 3 bases, leaving 10 bases of the junction unmatched.